This T cell receptor (beta chain) stems from a study of blood T cell repertoires in COVID-19. Background on the study: COVID-19 samples collected from the United States, Italy and Spain covered acute and convalescent phases. T cells, B-cell-depleted T cells, or PBMCs supplied cDNA or gDNA.

The V gene's germline CDR1 is KGHDR and CDR2 SFDVKD. V was pared by 3 bases and J by 10 bases, with 8 bases of the junction left unmatched. The CDR3 covers 15 residues. Original analysis: By means of reference gene primer amplification, nucleated cell counts were estimated. Some clones are missing from TCRdb's copy, which holds only in-frame ones; the method was immunoSEQ multiplex PCR. The V and J calls and clone size are taken from that table; D and trimming were inferred from the DNA. This sample has around 50,000 clones, with 80% to 95% found just once. Sequencing used peripheral blood. The receptor was derived from a human donor in a cohort sampled during active COVID-19. The V gene is TRBV24-1, the J gene TRBJ2-1, with 10 bases matching TRBD2. The CDR3 bases are TGTGCCACCAGTGATAGCGGGAGGGCCCCGGGGGAGCAGTTCTTC. Its protein is CATSDSGRAPGEQFF.